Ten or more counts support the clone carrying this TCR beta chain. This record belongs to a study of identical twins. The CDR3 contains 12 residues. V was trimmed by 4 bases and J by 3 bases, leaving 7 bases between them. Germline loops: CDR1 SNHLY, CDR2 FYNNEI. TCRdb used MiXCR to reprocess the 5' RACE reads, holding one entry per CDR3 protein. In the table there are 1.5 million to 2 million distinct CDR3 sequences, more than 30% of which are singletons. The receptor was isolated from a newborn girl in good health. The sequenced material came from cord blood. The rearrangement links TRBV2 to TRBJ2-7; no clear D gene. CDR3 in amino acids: CASSALDYEQYF. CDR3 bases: TGTGCCAGCAGTGCGCTAGACTACGAGCAGTACTTC.